The clone carrying this T cell receptor (beta chain) was counted once. Its antigen is not known. The data originate from a study of shared clonotypes between healthy human individuals. As for the study in general: Plates per donor: three CD4 naive, three CD4 memory, two CD8 naive, one CD8 memory.

There are 16 residues in the CDR3. V was trimmed by 0 bases and J by 7 bases, leaving 16 bases between them. CDR1 and CDR2 from the germline V gene are MNHEY and SVGAGI. Some clones are missing from TCRdb's copy, which holds only in-frame ones; the method was immunoSEQ multiplex PCR. The sample shows about 800,000 clones, 95% to 97% of them seen only once. Naive CD8 isolation took CD45RO-negative cells positively selected for CCR7 and excluded terminally differentiated effector memory CD45RA+ cells. Study-wide findings and caveats: As a rule, naive subsets had a larger estimated richness than memory subsets. When compared with the clonotypes that were shared by all four sorted-subset donors, the non-shared clonotypes turned out to have lower generation probabilities.

The rearrangement links TRBV6-5 to TRBJ2-1; D might be TRBD2 (6 bases). The sequenced sample was naive CD8+ T cells sorted from blood. This receptor was obtained from a man aged 30-40 years in good health. The CDR3 is CASSYSWGERANEQFF. The CDR3 DNA reads TGTGCCAGCAGTTACTCGTGGGGGGAGCGTGCAAATGAGCAGTTCTTC.